Each of the 18 T cell receptor beta chains below was sequenced from the same sample in a study of blood T cell repertoires in COVID-19. Here immunoSEQ multiplex PCR was the method, and the copy in TCRdb shows in-frame clones only, minus some. Of roughly 14,000 clones in the sample, approximately 78% are singletons; the top ten hold under 25%. Sequencing was done on a sample of peripheral blood. The source of these receptors is a man aged 80 or over with active or convalescent COVID-19.

The sample holds one count of this clone. V usage is TRBV18 and J usage is TRBJ2-7; 7 nucleotides align to TRBD1. The length of the CDR3 is 14 residues. The V gene end was trimmed by 6 bases and the J gene end by 5 bases; junction bases not matched to a gene: 10. The germline gives CDR1 KGHSH, CDR2 LQKENI. The CDR3 is CASSWQGTANEQYF. The CDR3 DNA reads TGTGCCAGCTCTTGGCAGGGGACAGCGAACGAGCAGTACTTC.

The chain carries TRBV2 and TRBJ2-5; 7 bases are shared with TRBD2. The CDR3 has 15 amino acids. Trimming took 5 bases from V and 2 from J; bases not matched to a gene: 8. The germline CDR1 and CDR2 sequences are SNHLY and FYNNEI. The CDR3, as DNA: TGTGCCAGCAGTCCCGAACTAGCGACACAAGAGACCCAGTACTTC. This codes for CASSPELATQETQYF.

This clone was counted only a few times. The CDR3 region is CASSPNGRREGNQPQHF. CDR3 nucleotide sequence: TGTGCCAGTAGTCCCAACGGGAGACGGGAGGGCAATCAGCCCCAGCATTTT. The chain joins TRBV19 to TRBJ1-5; no firm D call. Trimming removed 5 bases from V and 2 bases from J, with 19 bases in between. Germline V gene lookup returns CDR1 LNHDA and CDR2 SQIVND (reference sequence). The CDR3 runs to 17 residues.

A few counts support this clone. The rearrangement joins TRBV6-6 to TRBJ1-2, with TRBD1 matching 8 bases. This CDR3 has 16 amino acids. V shed 6 bases and J 0 bases; nucleotides not matched to a gene: 9. Germline V CDR1 and CDR2: MNHNY, SVGAGI (reference sequence). The CDR3 coding sequence is TGTGCCAGCAGCACCGGGACAGGCAATACTAACTATGGCTACACCTTC. Translated, it gives CASSTGTGNTNYGYTF.

This rearrangement joins TRBV2 to TRBJ1-5; D unclear. Trimming left V 6 bases short and J 2 bases short, with 8 bases between. The CDR3 loop spans 13 amino acids. Germline V gene data show CDR1 as SNHLY and CDR2 as FYNNEI. The CDR3 DNA sequence: TGTGCCAGCAGCGTGGAGGGCAATCAGCCCCAGCATTTT. The encoded protein is CASSVEGNQPQHF. Full variable domain (missing parts from reference TRBV2 and TRBJ1-5): EPEVTQTPSHQVTQMGQEVILRCVPISNHLYFYWYRQILGQKVEFLVSFYNNEISEKSEIFDDQFSVERPDGSNFTLKIRSTKLEDSAMYFCASSVEGNQPQHFGDGTRLSIL.

This clone has just a few counts. V gene TRBV19 combines with J gene TRBJ2-5; 14 nucleotides line up with TRBD2. J was trimmed by 1 base and V by 5 bases; bases with no gene match: 6. Germline values: CDR1 LNHDA, CDR2 SQIVND (reference sequence). The CDR3 loop spans 17 amino acids. CDR3 amino acids: CASSLRLAGGLQETQYF. The DNA of the CDR3 is TGTGCCAGTAGTCTTCGACTAGCGGGGGGGCTCCAAGAGACCCAGTACTTC.

V is TRBV7-3 and J is TRBJ2-3; 8 bases fit TRBD1. In germline, CDR1 is SGHTA, CDR2 FQGTGA. Unmatched junction bases numbered 3, after V lost 2 bases and J lost 14 bases. The CDR3 totals 11 residues. The DNA for the CDR3 is TGTGCCAGCAGCTTAGGGGACAGGCGGTATTTT. Amino acid sequence: CASSLGDRRYF.

The chain is built from TRBV11-3 and TRBJ1-1; 7 bases agree with TRBD1. Germline CDR1 SGHNT, CDR2 YENEEA. After removal of 5 bases from V and 7 bases from J, the junction contained 4 bases not matched to a gene. This CDR3 comprises 12 residues. The CDR3 DNA reads as TGTGCCAGCAGCCCGACAGGGAATGAAGCTTTCTTT. Protein product: CASSPTGNEAFF.

V usage is TRBV28 and J usage is TRBJ1-5; 8 positions match TRBD1. Germline assignment: CDR1 MDHEN and CDR2 SYDVKM. The CDR3 runs to 14 residues. The V and J ends lost 3 bases and 4 bases, in that order; junction bases with no gene match: 2. CDR3 sequence reads: CASSFGDRNQPQHF. For the CDR3, the DNA is TGTGCCAGCAGTTTCGGGGACAGGAATCAGCCCCAGCATTTT. Complete variable domain (other parts from reference TRBV28 and TRBJ1-5): DVKVTQSSRYLVKRTGEKVFLECVQDMDHENMFWYRQDPGLGLRLIYFSYDVKMKEKGDIPEGYSVSREKKERFSLILESASTNQTSMYLCASSFGDRNQPQHFGDGTRLSIL.

This clone was recorded only once. The J gene is TRBJ2-7, the V gene TRBV3-1 (or the pseudogene TRBV3-2), with a weak D call TRBD2 (6 bases). CDR3 length: 16 amino acids. The germline V gene encodes CDR1 LGHDT and CDR2 YNNKEL (reference sequence). V was shortened by 4 bases and J by 4 bases, with 20 bases between the two germline ends. This chain's CDR3 is CASSRTITGTPYEQYF. CDR3 nucleotides: TGTGCCAGCAGCCGAACGATTACCGGGACTCCGTACGAGCAGTACTTC.

The chain couples TRBV5-4 to TRBJ2-7; 8 nucleotides align to TRBD2. There are 14 residues in the CDR3. J lost 5 bases, V lost 2 bases, and 6 bases had no gene match. CDR1 is SGHNT and CDR2 is YYREEE in the germline V gene (reference sequence). This CDR3 reads CASSFSGVEDEQYF. Written as DNA, the CDR3 is TGTGCCAGCAGCTTTAGCGGGGTCGAGGACGAGCAGTACTTC.

The chain has TRBV10-3 and TRBJ2-2; 10 bases agree with TRBD1. CDR1 and CDR2 (germline): ENHRY, SYGVKD. The junction had 12 bases not matched to a gene; V was cut back by 2 bases and J by 0 bases. The CDR3 extends over 20 amino acids. In DNA form, the CDR3 reads TGTGCCATCAGTGAGCCCTACCTCGACAGGGGGCTAGCGAACACCGGGGAGCTGTTTTTT. Its protein is CAISEPYLDRGLANTGELFF.

V gene TRBV19 combines with J gene TRBJ1-5; D gene unclear. Germline CDR1 and CDR2: LNHDA and SQIVND (reference sequence). This CDR3 comprises 13 residues. With 9 bases removed from V and 3 bases from J, the gap between germline ends came to 12 bases. The CDR3 DNA reads TGTGCCAGCGCGGGGTCCGACAATCAGCCCCAGCATTTT. It yields the protein CASAGSDNQPQHF.

The chain couples TRBV15 to TRBJ1-4, with D tentatively TRBD1 (5 bases). V lost 9 bases and J lost 2, with 13 bases in between. The length of the CDR3 is 14 residues. The germline CDR1 and CDR2 sequences are LNHNV and YYDKDF (reference sequence). The CDR3 DNA is TGTGCCACGGAGAACCCAGGGACTAATGAAAAACTGTTTTTT. It encodes CATENPGTNEKLFF. The whole variable domain, remainder taken from reference TRBV15 and TRBJ1-4, is DAMVIQNPRYQVTQFGKPVTLSCSQTLNHNVMYWYQQKSSQAPKLLFHYYDKDFNNEADTPDNFQSRRPNTSFCFLDIRSPGLGDTAMYLCATENPGTNEKLFFGSGTQLSVL.

The CDR3 region has the DNA TGTGCCAGCAGCTGGGAATTGACAGGGGGGAGGCTGTTTTTT. Its protein is CASSWELTGGRLFF. The chain couples TRBV5-5 to TRBJ2-2; TRBD1 agrees at 9 bases. This CDR3 spans 14 amino acids. The germline V gene has CDR1 SGHKS and CDR2 YYEKEE (reference sequence). The V segment lost 3 bases and the J segment 13 bases; nucleotides outside the gene matches: 10.

The V call is TRBV6-5, the J call TRBJ2-2; D is perhaps TRBD2 (6 bases). The CDR3 is 13 amino acids. Germline CDR1 MNHEY, CDR2 SVGAGI. V gave up 7 bases and J gave up 3 bases, with 9 bases separating them. Written as DNA, the CDR3 is TGTGCCAGCAATACGGGGGACACCGGGGAGCTGTTTTTT. It is translated as CASNTGDTGELFF.

The genes are TRBV5-8 and TRBJ2-1; D might be TRBD2 (7 bases). Trimming left V 1 base short and J 3 bases short, with 14 bases between. Germline lookup yields CDR1 SGHTS and CDR2 YDEGEE. The CDR3 consists of 16 residues. The CDR3 coding sequence is TGTGCCAGCAGCTTGTTTGAGGGGGGGCACTACAATGAGCAGTTCTTC. It encodes CASSLFEGGHYNEQFF.

CDR3 nucleotide sequence: TGTGCCAGCAGCTCCGCGGAGCAGGGAAACACCATATATTTT. Translating gives CASSSAEQGNTIYF. J is TRBJ1-3 and V is TRBV5-4; no firm D call. CDR1 and CDR2 (germline): SGHNT, YYREEE (reference sequence). V was clipped by 3 bases and J by 4 bases, with 11 bases between them. CDR3 length: 14 amino acids.